This record looks at one T cell receptor beta chain sequence and its context. These data belong to a study of CD8 T cells in Susac syndrome. Reverse transcription of roughly 0.45 to 1 ug RNA was carried out with random hexamers. TCRdb re-called the immunoSEQ multiplex PCR reads with MiXCR, one entry per CDR3 protein. The data hold fewer than 350,000 distinct CDR3 sequences, with roughly 85% observed a single time. Germline CDR1 and CDR2: MNHEY and SMNVEV (reference sequence). The V segment lost 8 bases and the J segment 3 bases; nucleotides outside the gene matches: 1. This CDR3 is 12 amino acids long.

Material for sequencing was CD8+ T cells from PBMCs. The receptor was derived from a human donor with multiple sclerosis. This chain connects TRBV27 to TRBJ2-7, with 10 positions matching TRBD2. CDR3 DNA sequence: TGTGCCAGCCGACTAGCGGGCTACGAGCAGTACTTC. Amino acid sequence: CASRLAGYEQYF.